This TCR beta chain was sequenced during a study of technical replicates of blood from several donors (dated 2017 in TCRdb). As regards this clone: The clone's antigen remains unknown. Base qualities are not provided; no much larger clone lies one nucleotide away.

V is cut back by 0 bases and J by 4 bases, with 9 bases in the junction unmatched. Based on the germline V gene, the CDR1 and CDR2 sequences are SGHVS and FNYEAQ. Taken from cysteine to phenylalanine, the CDR3 has 17 residues. Only the CDR3 portion is preserved as DNA: 51 bases, with reading frame beginning at the first base. Library construction relied on the immunoSEQ multiplex PCR assay. In TCRdb, the immuneACCESS table is reduced to in-frame sequences with V and J assigned. These tables do not hold every clone; where another copy was compared, an unresolved V gene accounts for under half, and the others remain unexplained. The sample table shows more than 75,000 clones, and just under 95% are seen once. The ten biggest clones cover about 0.25% of the sample.

The sequence was collected from a human donor in good health. Input material: T cells isolated from PBMCs. This sequence uses TRBV7-6 and TRBJ2-5, with 9 bases aligning to TRBD1. The CDR3 corresponds to CASSLAFARQGVETQYF. The DNA sequence follows: TGTGCCAGCAGCTTAGCGTTTGCGAGACAGGGGGTAGAGACCCAGTACTTC.